This T cell receptor (beta chain) emerged from a study of T cell changes during pregnancy in multiple sclerosis (dated by TCRdb to between 2017 and 2020). Concerning the study at large: The study looked at changes in the T cell repertoire across pregnancy in women with multiple sclerosis.

At the junction V is shortened by 0 bases and J by 2 bases; bases outside the gene matches: 3. The germline V gene sets CDR1 to SGHRS and CDR2 to YFSETQ. From the cysteine through the phenylalanine, the CDR3 covers 15 amino acids. The CDR3 DNA has 45 bases and is translated from base 1. The library was obtained by the immunoSEQ multiplex PCR assay. The table comes from immuneACCESS by way of TCRdb, which keeps in-frame sequences with V and J called. Part of the clones is missing from these tables; in studies checked, under half for an unresolved V gene and the rest for unknown reasons. The sample data list 55,000 to 65,000 clones, and 93% of these were observed just once. Roughly 2.6% of the sample lies in the top ten. On this clone: Its target antigen remains unknown. No clone much larger than this one lies a single base away; base qualities are absent.

The specimen comprised CD8+ T cells from peripheral blood mononuclear cells, sampled in the third trimester of pregnancy. The chain couples TRBV5-1 to TRBJ2-5, with 8 bases in between that match TRBD1. The TCR was taken from a female donor with multiple sclerosis, enrolled in a pregnancy study. The nucleotide sequence reads TGCGCCAGCAGCTTGGCAAGGACAGGGCAAGAGACCCAGTACTTC. It encodes CASSLARTGQETQYF.